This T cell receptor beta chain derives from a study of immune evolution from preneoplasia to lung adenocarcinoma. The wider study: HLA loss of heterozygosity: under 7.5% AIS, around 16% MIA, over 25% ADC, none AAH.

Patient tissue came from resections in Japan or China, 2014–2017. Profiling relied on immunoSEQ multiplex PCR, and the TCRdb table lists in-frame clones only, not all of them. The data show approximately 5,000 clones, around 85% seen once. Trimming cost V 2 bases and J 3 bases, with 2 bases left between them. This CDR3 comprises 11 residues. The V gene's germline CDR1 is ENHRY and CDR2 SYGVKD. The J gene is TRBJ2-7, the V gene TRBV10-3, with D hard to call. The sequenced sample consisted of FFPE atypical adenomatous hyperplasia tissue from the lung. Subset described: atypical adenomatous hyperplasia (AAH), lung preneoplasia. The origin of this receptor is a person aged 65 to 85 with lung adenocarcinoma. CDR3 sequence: CAISEDYEQYF. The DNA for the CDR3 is TGTGCCATCAGTGAGGACTACGAGCAGTACTTC.